The present T cell receptor beta chain was sequenced within a study of T cell responses to AZD1222 COVID-19 vaccine. Across the whole study: Second doses at about 4 or about 12 weeks were pooled. Study-level results: Spike regions recognized by vaccine-associated CD4 TCRs spanned the protein, led by 160-218 and 743-854.

The CDR3 is 15 residues long. Per germline, CDR1 LGHDT and CDR2 YNNKEL (reference sequence). V shed 0 bases, J shed 4 bases, and the junction held 3 bases outside the gene matches. Repertoires were generated with immunoSEQ multiplex PCR, while TCRdb's copy carries only in-frame clones and drops some. The sample has 100,000 to 150,000 clones, 93% seen once. Comments on this clone: What it recognizes is unknown.

The starting material was peripheral blood, obtained on day 0 of AZD1222 vaccination. The chain employs TRBV3-1 (or the pseudogene TRBV3-2) and TRBJ1-3, with 7 nucleotides matching TRBD1. This receptor was obtained from an adult in good health. The CDR3 nucleotides read TGTGCCAGCAGCCAAGAATTGGGACAGGGAAACACCATATATTTT. It encodes CASSQELGQGNTIYF.